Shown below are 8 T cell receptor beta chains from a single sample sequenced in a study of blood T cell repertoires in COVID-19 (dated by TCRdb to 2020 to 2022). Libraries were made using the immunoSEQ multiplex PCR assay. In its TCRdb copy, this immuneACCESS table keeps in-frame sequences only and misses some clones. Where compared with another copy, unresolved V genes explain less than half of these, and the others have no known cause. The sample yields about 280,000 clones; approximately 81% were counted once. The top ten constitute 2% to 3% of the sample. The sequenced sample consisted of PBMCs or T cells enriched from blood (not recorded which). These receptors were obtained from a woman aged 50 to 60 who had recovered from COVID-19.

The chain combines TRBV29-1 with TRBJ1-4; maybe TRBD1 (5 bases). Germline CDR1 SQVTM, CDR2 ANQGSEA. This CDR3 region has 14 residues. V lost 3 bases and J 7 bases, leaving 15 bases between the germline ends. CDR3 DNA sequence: TGCAGCGTTGATAGGGAGGGGACGGGTGAAAAACTGTTTTTT. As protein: CSVDREGTGEKLFF.

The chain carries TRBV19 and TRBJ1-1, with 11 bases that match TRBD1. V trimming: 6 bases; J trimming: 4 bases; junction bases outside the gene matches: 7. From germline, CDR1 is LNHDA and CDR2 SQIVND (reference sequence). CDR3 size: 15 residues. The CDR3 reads CASRGQGAGGTEAFF. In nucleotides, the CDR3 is TGTGCCAGTAGAGGACAGGGGGCCGGGGGCACTGAAGCTTTCTTT.

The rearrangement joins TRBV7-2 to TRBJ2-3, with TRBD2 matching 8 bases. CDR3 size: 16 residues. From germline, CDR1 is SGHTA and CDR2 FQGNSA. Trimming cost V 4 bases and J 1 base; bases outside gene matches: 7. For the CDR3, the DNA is TGTGCCAGCAGCTCCTTTAGCGGGATACGCACAGATACGCAGTATTTT. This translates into CASSSFSGIRTDTQYF.

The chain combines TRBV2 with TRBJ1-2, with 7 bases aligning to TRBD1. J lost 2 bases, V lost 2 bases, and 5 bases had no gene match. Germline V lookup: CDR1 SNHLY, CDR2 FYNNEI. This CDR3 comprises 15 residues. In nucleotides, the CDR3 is TGTGCCAGCAGTGAATGGCAGGGGGGAAACTATGGCTACACCTTC. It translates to CASSEWQGGNYGYTF.

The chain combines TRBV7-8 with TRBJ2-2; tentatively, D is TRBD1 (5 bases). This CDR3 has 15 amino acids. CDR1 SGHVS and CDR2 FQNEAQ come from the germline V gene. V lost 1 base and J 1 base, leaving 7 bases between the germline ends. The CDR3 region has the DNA TGTGCCAGCAGCTTAGGACAGAAGAACACCGGGGAGCTGTTTTTT. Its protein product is CASSLGQKNTGELFF.

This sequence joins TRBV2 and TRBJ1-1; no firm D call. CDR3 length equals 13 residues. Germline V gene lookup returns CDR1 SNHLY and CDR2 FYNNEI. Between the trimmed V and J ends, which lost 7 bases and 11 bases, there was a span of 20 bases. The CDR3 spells CASIHPQRLRAFF. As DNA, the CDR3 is TGTGCCAGCATCCACCCCCAGAGGCTGCGGGCTTTCTTT. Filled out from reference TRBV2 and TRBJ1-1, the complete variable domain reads EPEVTQTPSHQVTQMGQEVILRCVPISNHLYFYWYRQILGQKVEFLVSFYNNEISEKSEIFDDQFSVERPDGSNFTLKIRSTKLEDSAMYFCASIHPQRLRAFFGQGTRLTVV.

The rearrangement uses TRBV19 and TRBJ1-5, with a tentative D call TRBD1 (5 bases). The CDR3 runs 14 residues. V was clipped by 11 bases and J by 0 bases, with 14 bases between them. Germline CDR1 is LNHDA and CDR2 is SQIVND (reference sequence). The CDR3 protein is CASGRDYSNQPQHF. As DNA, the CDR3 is TGTGCCTCCGGACGGGACTATAGCAATCAGCCCCAGCATTTT.

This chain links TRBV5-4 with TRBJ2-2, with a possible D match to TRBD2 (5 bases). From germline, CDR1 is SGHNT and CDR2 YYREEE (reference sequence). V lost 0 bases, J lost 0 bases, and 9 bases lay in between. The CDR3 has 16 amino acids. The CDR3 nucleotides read TGTGCCAGCAGCTTGGTCCCGGGGTCGAACACCGGGGAGCTGTTTTTT. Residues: CASSLVPGSNTGELFF.